The entry below gives a single TCR beta chain sequence along with its context. Its antigen is not identified. The sample belongs to a study of CD8 T cells in ankylosing spondylitis. Overall study results and limits: Clones tied to disease were said to be significantly enriched in matched ankylosing spondylitis synovial fluid. What seemed typical of ankylosing spondylitis blood was a TCR beta motif built from about eight highly homologous variants. Peripheral blood held disease-linked clones only at relatively low frequency, and these were CD8+.

Making the TCR beta libraries involved quantitative 5'-RACE with molecular barcodes. TCRdb reprocessed the 5' RACE reads with MiXCR, giving one entry per CDR3 protein. This repertoire shows some 90,000 distinct CDR3 sequences, roughly 30% found once; its top ten account for roughly three fifths. Sequenced sample: blood, either unsorted or a sorted T cell fraction (not recorded which). The TCR sequence derives from a male donor with ankylosing spondylitis or in good health (not recorded which).

In nucleotides, the CDR3 is TGCAGTGCTGCCGGGACTAGTGATTACGAGCAGTACTTC. It translates to CSAAGTSDYEQYF. The rearrangement uses TRBV20-1 and TRBJ2-7, with 8 bases fitting TRBD2. From germline, CDR1 is DFQATT and CDR2 SNEGSKA (reference sequence). With V trimmed by 5 bases and J by 4 bases, 7 bases remained unmatched. This CDR3 is 13 amino acids long.